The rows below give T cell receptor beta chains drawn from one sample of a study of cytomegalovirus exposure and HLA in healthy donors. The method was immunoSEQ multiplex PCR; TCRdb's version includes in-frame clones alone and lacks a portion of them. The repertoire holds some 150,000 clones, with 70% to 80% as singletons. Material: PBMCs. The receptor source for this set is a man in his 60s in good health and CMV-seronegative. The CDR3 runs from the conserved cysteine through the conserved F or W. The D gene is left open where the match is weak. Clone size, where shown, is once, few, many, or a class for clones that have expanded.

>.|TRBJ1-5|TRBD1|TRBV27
CATIVDRAYQPQHF
TGTGCCACCATCGTGGACAGGGCCTATCAGCCCCAGCATTTT
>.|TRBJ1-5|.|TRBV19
CASILIGGNQPQHF
TGTGCCAGTATTCTAATCGGCGGGAATCAGCCCCAGCATTTT
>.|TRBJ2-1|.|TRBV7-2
CASSPYVTPEQFF
TGTGCCAGCAGCCCGTATGTTACTCCTGAGCAGTTCTTC
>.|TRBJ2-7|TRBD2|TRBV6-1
CATAELAGVQYF
TGTGCCACCGCTGAGCTAGCGGGAGTCCAGTACTTC
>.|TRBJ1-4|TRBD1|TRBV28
CASSLITGGFEKLFF
TGTGCCAGCAGTTTAATTACAGGGGGCTTTGAAAAACTGTTTTTT
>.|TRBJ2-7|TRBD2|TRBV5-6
CASSSAGTSVGEQYF
TGTGCCAGCAGCTCCGCAGGGACTAGCGTTGGCGAGCAGTACTTC
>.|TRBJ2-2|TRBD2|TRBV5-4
CASSSPGGWGGGELFF
TGTGCCAGCAGCTCACCCGGGGGGTGGGGAGGCGGGGAGCTGTTTTTT
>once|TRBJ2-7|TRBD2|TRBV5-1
CASSFEPGLAGGPGEQYF
TGCGCCAGCAGCTTTGAGCCGGGACTAGCGGGGGGGCCGGGCGAGCAGTACTTC
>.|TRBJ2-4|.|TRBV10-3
CAISESSTAYETVAKNIQYF
TGTGCCATCAGTGAGTCGAGTACAGCTTACGAGACCGTCGCCAAAAACATTCAGTACTTC
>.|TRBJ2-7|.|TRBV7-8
CASSTRTLGGVIYEQYF
TGTGCCAGCAGCACCCGGACCCTAGGAGGGGTAATTTACGAGCAGTACTTC
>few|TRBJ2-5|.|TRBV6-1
CASSTGITQETQYF
TGTGCCAGCAGTACAGGGATAACGCAAGAGACCCAGTACTTC
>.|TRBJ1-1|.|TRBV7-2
CASSRRQLNTEAFF
TGTGCCAGCAGCCGCCGACAGCTGAACACTGAAGCTTTCTTT
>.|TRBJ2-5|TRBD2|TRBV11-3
CASSSGGPETQYF
TGTGCCAGCAGCTCGGGAGGGCCAGAGACCCAGTACTTC
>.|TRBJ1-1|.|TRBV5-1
CASFEGANTEAFF
TGCGCCAGCTTCGAGGGCGCCAACACTGAAGCTTTCTTT
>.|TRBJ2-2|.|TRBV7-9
CASSDSRVQGGTGELFF
TGTGCCAGCAGCGACTCTAGGGTACAGGGCGGCACCGGGGAGCTGTTTTTT
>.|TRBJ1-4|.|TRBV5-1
CASSQGRNEKLFF
TGCGCCAGCAGTCAGGGGCGGAATGAAAAACTGTTTTTT
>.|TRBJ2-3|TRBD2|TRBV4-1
CASSHFSSGPGDTQYF
TGCGCCAGCAGCCATTTTTCTAGCGGGCCCGGGGATACGCAGTATTTT
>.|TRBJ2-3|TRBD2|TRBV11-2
CASSLEGAGGSDTQYF
TGTGCCAGCAGCTTAGAGGGAGCGGGAGGGTCAGATACGCAGTATTTT
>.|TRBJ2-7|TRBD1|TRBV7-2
CASSLEGTGDHEQYF
TGTGCCAGCAGCTTAGAGGGGACAGGGGACCACGAGCAGTACTTC
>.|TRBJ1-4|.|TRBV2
CASSVRRREKLFF
TGTGCCAGCAGCGTCCGCAGGAGGGAAAAACTGTTTTTT
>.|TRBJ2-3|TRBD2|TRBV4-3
CASSQGRTSGGAIRTDTQYF
TGCGCCAGCAGCCAAGGGCGGACTAGCGGGGGGGCGATTCGCACAGATACGCAGTATTTT
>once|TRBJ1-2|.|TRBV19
CASSIVGTGNYGYTF
TGTGCCAGTAGTATAGTAGGTACAGGGAACTATGGCTACACCTTC
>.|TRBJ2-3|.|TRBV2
CASSDRASTDTQYF
TGTGCCAGCAGTGACCGCGCTAGCACAGATACGCAGTATTTT
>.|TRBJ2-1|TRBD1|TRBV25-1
CASTDPGQGSDEQFF
TGTGCCAGCACAGACCCGGGACAGGGATCGGATGAGCAGTTCTTC
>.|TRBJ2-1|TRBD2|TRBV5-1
CASSTLAGDHNEQFF
TGCGCCAGCAGCACACTAGCGGGGGACCACAATGAGCAGTTCTTC
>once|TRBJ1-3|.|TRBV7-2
CASSLGGSFYSGNTIYF
TGTGCCAGCAGCTTAGGAGGCAGCTTTTACTCTGGAAACACCATATATTTT
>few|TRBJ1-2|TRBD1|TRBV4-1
CASSQPGTGGADGYTF
TGCGCCAGCAGCCAACCCGGGACAGGGGGCGCGGATGGCTACACCTTC
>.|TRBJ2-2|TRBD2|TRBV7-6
CASSFFRQDRGLAGYTGELFF
TGTGCCAGCAGCTTCTTCCGACAGGACCGAGGACTAGCGGGATACACCGGGGAGCTGTTTTTT
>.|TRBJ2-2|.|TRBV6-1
CASSGTGGELFF
TGTGCCAGCAGTGGTACAGGAGGGGAGCTGTTTTTT
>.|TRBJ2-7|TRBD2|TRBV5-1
CASSRDPSGRGSYEQYF
TGCGCCAGCAGCAGAGACCCTAGCGGGAGGGGATCCTACGAGCAGTACTTC
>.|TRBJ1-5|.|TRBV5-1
CASSRDSNQPQHF
TGCGCCAGCAGTCGGGATAGCAATCAGCCCCAGCATTTT
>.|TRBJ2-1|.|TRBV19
CASSNRLGSTSYEQFF
TGTGCCAGTAGTAACCGACTAGGTTCCACGTCCTATGAGCAGTTCTTC
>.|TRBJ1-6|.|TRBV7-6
CASSLQGTGNSPLHF
TGTGCCAGCAGCTTACAAGGAACGGGAAATTCACCCCTCCACTTT
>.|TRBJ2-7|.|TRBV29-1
CSVEKEGALAEQYF
TGCAGCGTTGAAAAGGAGGGGGCTCTGGCCGAGCAGTACTTC
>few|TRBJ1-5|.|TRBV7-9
CASSLDLSTGPQHF
TGTGCCAGCAGCTTAGATTTAAGTACAGGTCCCCAGCATTTT
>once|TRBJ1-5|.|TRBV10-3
CAISDLAGNQPQHF
TGTGCCATCAGTGATCTGGCAGGGAATCAGCCCCAGCATTTT
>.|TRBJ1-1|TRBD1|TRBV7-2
CASSLVSVSRGRDTEAFF
TGTGCCAGCAGCTTAGTTTCGGTGAGCAGGGGGCGGGACACTGAAGCTTTCTTT
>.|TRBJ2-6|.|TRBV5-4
CASSPTLEGSGANVLTF
TGTGCCAGCAGCCCTACCTTGGAGGGCTCTGGGGCCAACGTCCTGACTTTC
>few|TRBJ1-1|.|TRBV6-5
CASSYSIPGQTEAFF
TGTGCCAGCAGTTACTCGATTCCAGGGCAAACTGAAGCTTTCTTT
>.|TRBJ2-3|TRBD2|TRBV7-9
CASSSRGGADTQYF
TGTGCCAGCAGCTCGCGGGGGGGCGCAGATACGCAGTATTTT
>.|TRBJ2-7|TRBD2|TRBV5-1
CASSLGGLAGGHPHEQYF
TGCGCCAGCAGCTTGGGGGGCCTAGCGGGAGGGCACCCCCACGAGCAGTACTTC
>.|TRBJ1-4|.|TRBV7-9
CASSEGLATNEKLFF
TGTGCCAGCAGCGAGGGACTTGCAACTAATGAAAAACTGTTTTTT
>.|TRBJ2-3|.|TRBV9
CASSVRPTRPQGSTDTQYF
TGTGCCAGCAGCGTTCGTCCGACCCGACCTCAGGGGAGTACAGATACGCAGTATTTT
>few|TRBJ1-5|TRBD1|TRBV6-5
CASSYDRGDQPQHF
TGTGCCAGCAGTTACGACAGGGGCGATCAGCCCCAGCATTTT
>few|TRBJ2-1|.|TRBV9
CASSVAGDPPNEQFF
TGTGCCAGCAGCGTAGCGGGAGACCCCCCCAATGAGCAGTTCTTC
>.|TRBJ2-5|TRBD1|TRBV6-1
CASSGDREETQYF
TGTGCCAGCAGTGGGGACAGGGAAGAGACCCAGTACTTC
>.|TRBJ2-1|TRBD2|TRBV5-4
CASSPAGLATNEQFF
TGTGCCAGCAGCCCGGCGGGACTAGCGACCAATGAGCAGTTCTTC
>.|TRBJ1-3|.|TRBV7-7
CASSAGLSGNTIYF
TGTGCCAGCAGTGCGGGCCTCTCTGGAAACACCATATATTTT
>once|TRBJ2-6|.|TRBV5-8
CANTDGGGPSGANVLTF
TGTGCCAACACAGACGGAGGGGGCCCCTCTGGGGCCAACGTCCTGACTTTC
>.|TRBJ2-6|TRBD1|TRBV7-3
CASSSPGQGTEGANVLTF
TGTGCCAGCAGCTCCCCGGGACAGGGGACGGAGGGGGCCAACGTCCTGACTTTC
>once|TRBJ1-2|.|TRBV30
CAWEPDTSNYGYTF
TGTGCCTGGGAACCGGACACCTCTAACTATGGCTACACCTTC
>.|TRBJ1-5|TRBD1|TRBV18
CASSPDRGLNQPQHF
TGTGCCAGCTCACCAGACAGGGGCCTTAATCAGCCCCAGCATTTT
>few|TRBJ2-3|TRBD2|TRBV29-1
CSVEGEAGADTQYF
TGCAGCGTTGAGGGAGAGGCGGGGGCAGATACGCAGTATTTT